The 25 T cell receptor beta chains below all came from one sample that was sequenced in a study of T cell responses to AZD1222 COVID-19 vaccine. The data were produced by immunoSEQ multiplex PCR, yet TCRdb's version contains in-frame clones alone and is incomplete. This sample yields 54,000 or so clones, of which roughly 80% are seen a single time; roughly 5.1% belongs to the top ten. The sample was peripheral blood, taken 28 days after the second AZD1222 dose. The receptors were sampled from an adult who received the AZD1222 COVID-19 vaccine.

The chain joins TRBV11-2 to TRBJ1-5; a weak D match, TRBD1 (6 bases). CDR3 length equals 15 residues. The germline gives CDR1 SGHAT, CDR2 FQNNGV. Trimming cost V 4 bases and J 4 bases, with 14 bases left between them. DNA for the CDR3: TGTGCCAGCAGCTCGGCGGGGGCGGCTAATCAGCCCCAGCATTTT. This sequence encodes CASSSAGAANQPQHF.

As DNA, the CDR3 is TGTGCCAGCAGTTTGGGGCGGGGAAAACTGTTTTTT. Protein: CASSLGRGKLFF. The rearrangement links TRBV27 to TRBJ1-4; D may be TRBD1 (5 bases). Looked up from germline, CDR1 is MNHEY and CDR2 is SMNVEV (reference sequence). The V gene lost 3 bases and the J gene lost 10 bases, with 9 bases spanning the gap. The CDR3 is made up of 12 amino acids.

This clone was counted a few times. The rearrangement uses TRBV27 and TRBJ2-2; 9 bases line up with TRBD2. Trimming took 3 bases from V and 4 from J; bases not matched to a gene: 3. The CDR3 is 15 residues long. Germline CDR1 MNHEY, CDR2 SMNVEV (reference sequence). The CDR3 sequence is CASSFSGSGTGELFF. The CDR3 nucleotides read TGTGCCAGCAGTTTTAGCGGGAGTGGCACCGGGGAGCTGTTTTTT.

This clone was recorded once. The gene calls are TRBV2 and TRBJ1-2; D unresolved. The CDR3 totals 14 residues. The germline gives CDR1 SNHLY, CDR2 FYNNEI. The V end was cut by 2 bases, the J end by 4 bases, with 11 bases between. CDR3 nucleotides: TGTGCCAGCAGTGAAAGAAGGAGCTCCTATGGCTACACCTTC. Its translation is CASSERRSSYGYTF.

This clone was seen once. CDR3 in DNA: TGTGCCAGCAGTTCGGGACAGGGCTGGGAAAAACTGTTTTTT. Its protein product is CASSSGQGWEKLFF. The chain carries TRBV28 and TRBJ1-4; TRBD1 matches 9 bases. J was trimmed by 8 bases and V by 4 bases; bases with no gene match: 5. The germline V gene encodes CDR1 MDHEN and CDR2 SYDVKM. The CDR3 has 14 residues.

The table lists this clone with a count of one. This chain connects TRBV6-5 to TRBJ1-6; D is unresolved. This CDR3 spans 14 amino acids. Germline CDR1 is MNHEY and CDR2 is SVGAGI. Trimming took off 0 bases at V and 6 bases at J, with 6 bases between the two ends. This CDR3 reads CASSYSGGNSPLHF. The CDR3, as DNA: TGTGCCAGCAGTTACTCTGGCGGTAATTCACCCCTCCACTTT.

This chain links TRBV6-5 with TRBJ2-5, with 7 bases identical to TRBD1. CDR1 and CDR2 (germline): MNHEY, SVGAGI. With 8 bases clipped from V and 1 base from J, the junction kept 10 bases outside the gene matches. There are 15 residues in the CDR3. The CDR3 coding sequence is TGTGCCAGCGGTAAACAGGGGCCCACCCAAGAGACCCAGTACTTC. Translation gives CASGKQGPTQETQYF.

A few counts support this clone. This rearrangement joins TRBV6-5 to TRBJ2-1; the match to TRBD2 covers 9 bases. The CDR3 loop spans 15 amino acids. The ends lost 2 bases at V and 9 bases at J; junction bases unmatched: 8. Germline V gene sequence: CDR1 MNHEY, CDR2 SVGAGI. CDR3 sequence: CASSYGGGAASEQFF. The CDR3 region has the DNA TGTGCCAGCAGTTACGGCGGGGGGGCGGCTAGTGAGCAGTTCTTC.

The V gene is TRBV6-5, the J gene TRBJ1-5; D is possibly TRBD1 (5 bases). The germline V gene encodes CDR1 MNHEY and CDR2 SVGAGI. The CDR3 is 15 amino acids. Trimming shortened V by 6 bases and J by 8 bases, and 20 bases separated the two germline ends. CDR3 protein: CASSKRAVRGEPQHF. In DNA form, the CDR3 reads TGTGCCAGCAGCAAGAGGGCGGTGCGGGGGGAGCCCCAGCATTTT.

V usage is TRBV3-1 (or the pseudogene TRBV3-2) and J usage is TRBJ1-6; no clear D gene. The CDR3 runs to 15 residues. The germline V gene encodes CDR1 LGHDT and CDR2 YNNKEL (reference sequence). Trimming cost V 0 bases and J 7 bases, with 10 bases left between them. The CDR3 is CASSQDGSFNSPLHF. The CDR3 DNA reads as TGTGCCAGCAGCCAAGATGGAAGCTTCAATTCACCCCTCCACTTT.

This clone has just one count. This chain connects TRBV28 to TRBJ1-2, with TRBD1 matching over 7 bases. V lost 6 bases, J lost 6 bases, and 10 bases stayed unmatched. The CDR3 runs 14 residues. The germline V gene has CDR1 MDHEN and CDR2 SYDVKM. CDR3 nucleotide sequence: TGTGCCAGCAGGAGAGGGGGCCCTGCCGATGGCTACACCTTC. This encodes CASRRGGPADGYTF.

The chain carries TRBV4-3 and TRBJ2-1; 7 positions agree with TRBD2. The CDR3 sequence is 16 residues long. Germline values: CDR1 LGHNA, CDR2 YSLEER. V lost 0 bases, J lost 6 bases, and 8 bases stayed unmatched. The CDR3 DNA reads TGCGCCAGCAGCCAAGATCTGCGGGAGAAGCGCAATGAGCAGTTCTTC. It yields the protein CASSQDLREKRNEQFF.

The chain couples TRBV5-6 to TRBJ1-3; D ambiguous. The CDR3 totals 17 residues. V was cut by 0 bases and J by 0 bases, with 13 bases left in between. CDR1 and CDR2 from the germline V gene are SGHDT and YYEEEE. CDR3 sequence reads: CASSLGRFDISGNTIYF. For the CDR3, the DNA is TGTGCCAGCAGCTTGGGCAGATTCGACATCTCTGGAAACACCATATATTTT. Using reference TRBV5-6 and TRBJ1-3 for the parts outside the CDR3, the full variable domain is DAGVTQSPTHLIKTRGQQVTLRCSPKSGHDTVSWYQQALGQGPQFIFQYYEEEERQRGNFPDRFSGHQFPNYSSELNVNALLLGDSALYLCASSLGRFDISGNTIYFGEGSWLTVV.

The chain links TRBV7-9 to TRBJ1-2; D is uncertain. The CDR3 sequence is 12 residues long. The ends were cut back, 1 base at V and 7 bases at J, with 7 bases in the middle. The germline gives CDR1 SEHNR, CDR2 FQNEAQ (reference sequence). For the CDR3, the DNA is TGTGCCAGCAGCTTAGAGGGCTCTGGCTACACCTTC. Its translation: CASSLEGSGYTF.

This clone was detected only a few times. The CDR3 region has the DNA TGTGCCAGCAGCCAAGATTGGGCCGGGGAGCTGTTTTTT. It translates to CASSQDWAGELFF. V usage is TRBV3-1 (or the pseudogene TRBV3-2) and J usage is TRBJ2-2, with D unclear. V lost 0 bases and J lost 6, with 5 bases in between. Germline lookup yields CDR1 LGHDT and CDR2 YNNKEL (reference sequence). There are 13 residues in the CDR3.

This clone was found once. J is TRBJ2-2 and V is TRBV5-1; D may correspond to TRBD1 or TRBD2 (5 bases each). Trimming pared 4 bases from V and 1 base from J, leaving 11 bases between. CDR3 size: 15 residues. CDR1 SGHRS and CDR2 YFSETQ come from the germline V gene. CDR3 sequence reads: CASSPRDRNTGELFF. The CDR3 nucleotides are TGCGCCAGCAGCCCCCGGGACCGGAACACCGGGGAGCTGTTTTTT.

The chain is built from TRBV19 and TRBJ1-3; D perhaps matches TRBD1 (6 bases). Germline loops: CDR1 LNHDA, CDR2 SQIVND (reference sequence). The CDR3 has 16 residues. V lost 5 bases, J lost 0 bases, and 14 bases lay in between. The CDR3 bases are TGTGCCAGTAGTGGGGGGCCCCTCTCCTCTGGAAACACCATATATTTT. Residues: CASSGGPLSSGNTIYF. Supplemented by reference TRBV19 and TRBJ1-3, the full variable domain reads DGGITQSPKYLFRKEGQNVTLSCEQNLNHDAMYWYRQDPGQGLRLIYYSQIVNDFQKGDIAEGYSVSREKKESFPLTVTSAQKNPTAFYLCASSGGPLSSGNTIYFGEGSWLTVV.

This chain connects TRBV20-1 to TRBJ1-2; D remains ambiguous. CDR1 is DFQATT and CDR2 is SNEGSKA in the germline V gene (reference sequence). The ends were cut back, 3 bases at V and 8 bases at J, with 16 bases in the middle. CDR3 length: 13 amino acids. The chain's CDR3 is CSASLSTTQGYTF. The CDR3 DNA reads as TGCAGTGCTAGTTTGTCAACAACCCAAGGCTACACCTTC.

Of note for this clone: Other DNA sequences in the sample encode the same CDR3. The chain employs TRBV5-1 and TRBJ1-1; perhaps TRBD1 as D (5 bases). Germline CDR1 is SGHRS and CDR2 is YFSETQ. V dropped 3 bases and J dropped 1 base, with 10 bases sitting between them. The CDR3 is 14 amino acids. The chain's CDR3 is CASSSGHPNTEAFF. CDR3 in DNA: TGCGCCAGCAGCTCAGGACATCCGAACACTGAAGCTTTCTTT.

The CDR3 here is CASTLRGYAIHEQFF. Here the CDR3 DNA reads TGTGCCAGCACCCTCAGGGGCTACGCCATCCATGAGCAGTTCTTC. The chain carries TRBV5-6 and TRBJ2-1, with a tentative D call TRBD1 (6 bases). Germline values: CDR1 SGHDT, CDR2 YYEEEE. V lost 6 bases, J lost 8 bases, and 21 bases lay in between. CDR3 length: 15 residues.

The rearrangement uses TRBV19 and TRBJ1-5; TRBD1 matches at 8 bases. J lost 1 base, V lost 8 bases, and 7 bases had no gene match. Germline CDR1 LNHDA, CDR2 SQIVND (reference sequence). The CDR3 is made up of 15 amino acids. The DNA for the CDR3 is TGTGCCAGTGGACAGGGAATTCAAAGCAATCAGCCCCAGCATTTT. Protein product: CASGQGIQSNQPQHF.

The CDR3 sequence: CASSSLPLRNTEAFF. The CDR3 nucleotides read TGTGCCAGCAGTTCCCTCCCCTTAAGGAACACTGAAGCTTTCTTT. The gene calls are TRBV6-5 and TRBJ1-1; no clear D. CDR3 size: 15 residues. V dropped 4 bases and J dropped 1 base, with 13 bases sitting between them. Germline loops: CDR1 MNHEY, CDR2 SVGAGI.

The chain employs TRBV11-2 and TRBJ2-7, with D uncertain. The CDR3 has 13 residues. Trimming pared 9 bases from V and 5 bases from J, leaving 17 bases between. Germline CDR1 is SGHAT and CDR2 is FQNNGV. The CDR3 DNA is TGTGCCAGTACGGCGTCCCTCGTGAACGAGCAGTACTTC. Its translation: CASTASLVNEQYF.

The rearrangement joins TRBV5-1 to TRBJ2-1, with D possibly matching TRBD2 (6 bases). The CDR3 totals 15 residues. The V end was cut by 6 bases, the J end by 0 bases, with 13 bases between. Per the germline V gene, CDR1 is SGHRS and CDR2 is YFSETQ. The CDR3 DNA is TGCGCCAGCAATTTAGGCGGGGACTCCTACAATGAGCAGTTCTTC. This encodes CASNLGGDSYNEQFF.

V is TRBV9 and J is TRBJ1-1; 7 bases agree with TRBD1. V was pared by 3 bases and J by 4 bases, with 3 bases of the junction left unmatched. Germline V gene lookup returns CDR1 SGDLS and CDR2 YYNGEE. CDR3 size: 13 residues. The chain's CDR3 is CASSAGGGTEAFF. The CDR3 DNA reads TGTGCCAGCAGCGCAGGGGGGGGCACTGAAGCTTTCTTT.